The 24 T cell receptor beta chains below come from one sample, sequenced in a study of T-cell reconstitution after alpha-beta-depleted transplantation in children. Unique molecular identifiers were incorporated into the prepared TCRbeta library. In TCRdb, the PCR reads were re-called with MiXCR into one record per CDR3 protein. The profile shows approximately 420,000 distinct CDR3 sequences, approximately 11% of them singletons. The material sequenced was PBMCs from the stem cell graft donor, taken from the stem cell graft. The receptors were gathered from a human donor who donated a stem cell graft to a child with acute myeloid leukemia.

As DNA, the CDR3 is TGTGCCAGCGTTGCGGGGTCCGCCTACAATGAGCAGTTCTTC. Amino acids: CASVAGSAYNEQFF. J is TRBJ2-1 and V is TRBV2, with D perhaps TRBD2 (6 bases). V was trimmed by 8 bases and J by 2 bases, leaving 13 bases between them. This CDR3 is 14 amino acids long. Germline lookup yields CDR1 SNHLY and CDR2 FYNNEI.

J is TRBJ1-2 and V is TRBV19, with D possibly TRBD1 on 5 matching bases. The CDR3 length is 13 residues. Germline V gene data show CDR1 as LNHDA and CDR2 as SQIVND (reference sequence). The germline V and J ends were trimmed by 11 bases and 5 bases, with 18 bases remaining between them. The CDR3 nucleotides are TGTGCCCGCGTTTGGAGGGGTCGATATGGCTACACCTTC. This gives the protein CARVWRGRYGYTF.

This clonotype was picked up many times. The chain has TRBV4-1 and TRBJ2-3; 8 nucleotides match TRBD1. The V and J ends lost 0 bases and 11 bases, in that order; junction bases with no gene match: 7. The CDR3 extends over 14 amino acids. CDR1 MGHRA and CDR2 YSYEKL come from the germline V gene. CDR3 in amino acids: CASSQENTGGLQYF. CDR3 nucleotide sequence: TGCGCCAGCAGCCAAGAGAACACAGGGGGTTTGCAGTATTTT.

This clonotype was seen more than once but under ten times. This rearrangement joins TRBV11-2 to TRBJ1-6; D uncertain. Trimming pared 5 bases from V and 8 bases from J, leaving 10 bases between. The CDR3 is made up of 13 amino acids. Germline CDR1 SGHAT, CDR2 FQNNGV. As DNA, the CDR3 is TGTGCCAGCAGCCCTCGCCGGGATTCACCCCTCCACTTT. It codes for CASSPRRDSPLHF. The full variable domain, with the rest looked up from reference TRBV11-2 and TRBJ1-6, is EAGVAQSPRYKIIEKRQSVAFWCNPISGHATLYWYQQILGQGPKLLIQFQNNGVVDDSQLPKDRFSAERLKGVDSTLKIQPAKLEDSAVYLCASSPRRDSPLHFGNGTRLTVT.

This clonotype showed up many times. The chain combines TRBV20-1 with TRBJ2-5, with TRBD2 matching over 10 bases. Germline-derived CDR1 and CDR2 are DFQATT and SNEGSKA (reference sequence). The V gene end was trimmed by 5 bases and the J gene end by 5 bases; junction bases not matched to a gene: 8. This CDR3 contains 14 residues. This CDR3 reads CSAPAGGRFETQYF. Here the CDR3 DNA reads TGCAGTGCTCCAGCGGGAGGGCGGTTTGAGACCCAGTACTTC.

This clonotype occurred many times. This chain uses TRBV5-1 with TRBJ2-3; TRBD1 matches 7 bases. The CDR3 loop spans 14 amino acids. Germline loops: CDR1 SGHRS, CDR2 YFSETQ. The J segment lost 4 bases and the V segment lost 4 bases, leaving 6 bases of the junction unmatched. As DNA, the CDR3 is TGCGCCAGCAGCAGGGAAGGGGGCGCAGATACGCAGTATTTT. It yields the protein CASSREGGADTQYF.

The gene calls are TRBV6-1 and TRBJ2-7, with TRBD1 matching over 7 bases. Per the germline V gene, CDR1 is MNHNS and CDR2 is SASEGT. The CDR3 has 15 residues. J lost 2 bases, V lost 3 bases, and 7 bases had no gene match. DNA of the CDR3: TGTGCCAGCAGTGAGATACCGGGACAGACCTACGAGCAGTACTTC. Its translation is CASSEIPGQTYEQYF.

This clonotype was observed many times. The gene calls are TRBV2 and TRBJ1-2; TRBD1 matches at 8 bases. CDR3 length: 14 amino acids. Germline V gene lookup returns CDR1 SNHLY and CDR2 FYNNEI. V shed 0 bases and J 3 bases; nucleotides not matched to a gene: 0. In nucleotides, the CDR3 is TGTGCCAGCAGTGAAGCGACAGGGGACTATGGCTACACCTTC. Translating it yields CASSEATGDYGYTF.

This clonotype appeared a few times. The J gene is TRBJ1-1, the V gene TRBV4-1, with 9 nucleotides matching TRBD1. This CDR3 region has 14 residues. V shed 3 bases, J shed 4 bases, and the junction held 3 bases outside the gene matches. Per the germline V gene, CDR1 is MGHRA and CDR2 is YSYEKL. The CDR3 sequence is CASSQTGGSTEAFF. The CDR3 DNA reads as TGCGCCAGCAGCCAGACAGGGGGGAGCACTGAAGCTTTCTTT.

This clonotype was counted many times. In nucleotides, the CDR3 is TGTGCCAGCAGTTTGGGCAGGAACATTTCACCCCTCCACTTT. The encoded protein is CASSLGRNISPLHF. The chain employs TRBV12-3 or TRBV12-4 and TRBJ1-6; D remains unclear. The CDR3 runs to 14 residues. The ends were cut back, 3 bases at V and 9 bases at J, with 12 bases in the middle.

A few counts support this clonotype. CDR3 loop: CASSLPGDNSPLHF. The CDR3 DNA follows: TGTGCCAGCAGCTTACCCGGGGATAATTCACCCCTCCACTTT. The chain is built from TRBV7-6 and TRBJ1-6; D unclear. V was clipped by 2 bases and J by 5 bases, with 7 bases between them. Germline CDR1 reads SGHVS; CDR2 reads FNYEAQ. This CDR3 contains 14 residues.

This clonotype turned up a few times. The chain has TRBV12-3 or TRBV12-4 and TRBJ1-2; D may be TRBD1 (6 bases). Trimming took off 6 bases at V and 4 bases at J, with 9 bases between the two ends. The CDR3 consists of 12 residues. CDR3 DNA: TGTGCCAGCAGCAAACAGGGCTATGGCTACACCTTC. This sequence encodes CASSKQGYGYTF.

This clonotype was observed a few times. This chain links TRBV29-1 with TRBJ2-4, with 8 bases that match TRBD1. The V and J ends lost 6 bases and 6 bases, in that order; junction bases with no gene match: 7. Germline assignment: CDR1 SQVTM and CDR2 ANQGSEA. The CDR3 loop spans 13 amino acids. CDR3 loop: CSVQTGDGNIQYF. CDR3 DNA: TGCAGCGTCCAGACAGGGGACGGAAACATTCAGTACTTC.

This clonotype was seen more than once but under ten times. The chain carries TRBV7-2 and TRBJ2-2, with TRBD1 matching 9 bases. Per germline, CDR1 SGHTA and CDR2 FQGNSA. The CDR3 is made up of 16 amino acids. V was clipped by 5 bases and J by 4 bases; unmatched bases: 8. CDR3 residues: CASSPYRGPGTGELFF. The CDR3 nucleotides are TGTGCCAGCAGCCCTTACAGGGGGCCTGGCACCGGGGAGCTGTTTTTT.

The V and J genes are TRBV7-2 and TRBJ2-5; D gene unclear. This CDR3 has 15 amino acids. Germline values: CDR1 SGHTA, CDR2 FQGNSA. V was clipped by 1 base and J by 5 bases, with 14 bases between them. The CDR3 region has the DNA TGTGCCAGCAGCTTAGATCCGTCGAGCCTGGAGACCCAGTACTTC. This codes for CASSLDPSSLETQYF.

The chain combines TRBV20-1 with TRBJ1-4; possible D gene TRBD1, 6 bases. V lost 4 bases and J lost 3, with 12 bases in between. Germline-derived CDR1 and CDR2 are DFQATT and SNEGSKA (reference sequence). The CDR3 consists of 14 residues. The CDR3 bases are TGCAGTGCTATTAAGCAGGGGTCTAATGAAAAACTGTTTTTT. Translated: CSAIKQGSNEKLFF.

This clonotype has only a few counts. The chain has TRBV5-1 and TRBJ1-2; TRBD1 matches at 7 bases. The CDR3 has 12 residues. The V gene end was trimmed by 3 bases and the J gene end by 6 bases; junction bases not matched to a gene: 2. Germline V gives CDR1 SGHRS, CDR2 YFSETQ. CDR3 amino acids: CASSSRGDGYTF. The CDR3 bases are TGCGCCAGCAGCTCCAGGGGGGATGGCTACACCTTC.

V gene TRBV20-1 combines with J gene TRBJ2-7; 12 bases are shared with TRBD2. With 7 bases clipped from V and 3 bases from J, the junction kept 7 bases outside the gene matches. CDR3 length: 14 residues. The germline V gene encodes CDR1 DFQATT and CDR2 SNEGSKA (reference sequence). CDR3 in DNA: TGCAGTGGGACTAGCGGGATAGAGGTCTACGAGCAGTACTTC. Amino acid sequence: CSGTSGIEVYEQYF.

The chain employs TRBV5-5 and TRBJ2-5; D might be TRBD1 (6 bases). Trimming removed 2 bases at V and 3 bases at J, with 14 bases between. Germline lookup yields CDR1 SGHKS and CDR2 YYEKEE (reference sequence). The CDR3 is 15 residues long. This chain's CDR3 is CASSLQGGWEETQYF. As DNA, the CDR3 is TGTGCCAGCAGCTTACAAGGGGGTTGGGAAGAGACCCAGTACTTC.

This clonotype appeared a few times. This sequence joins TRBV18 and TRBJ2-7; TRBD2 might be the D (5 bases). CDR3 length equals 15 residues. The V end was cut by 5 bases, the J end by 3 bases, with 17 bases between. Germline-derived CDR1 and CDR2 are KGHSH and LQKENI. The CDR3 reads CASSKRRVGNYEQYF. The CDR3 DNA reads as TGTGCCAGCTCAAAAAGGCGGGTAGGGAACTACGAGCAGTACTTC.

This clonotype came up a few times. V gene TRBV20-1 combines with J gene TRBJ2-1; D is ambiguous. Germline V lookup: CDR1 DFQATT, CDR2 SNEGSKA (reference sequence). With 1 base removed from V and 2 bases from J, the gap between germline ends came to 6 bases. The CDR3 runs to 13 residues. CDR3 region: CSARALTYNEQFF. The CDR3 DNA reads TGCAGTGCTAGAGCACTAACCTACAATGAGCAGTTCTTC.

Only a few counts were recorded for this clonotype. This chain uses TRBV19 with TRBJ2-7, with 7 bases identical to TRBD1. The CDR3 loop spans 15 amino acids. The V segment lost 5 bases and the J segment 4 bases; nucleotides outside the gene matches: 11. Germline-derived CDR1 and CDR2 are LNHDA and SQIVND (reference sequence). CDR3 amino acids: CASSPRQGSVYEQYF. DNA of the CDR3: TGTGCCAGTAGTCCCCGACAGGGCAGTGTATACGAGCAGTACTTC.

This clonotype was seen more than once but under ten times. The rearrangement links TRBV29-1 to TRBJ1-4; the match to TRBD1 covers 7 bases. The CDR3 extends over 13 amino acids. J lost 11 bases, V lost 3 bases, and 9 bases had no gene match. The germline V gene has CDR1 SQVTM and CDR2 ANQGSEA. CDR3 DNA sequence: TGCAGCGTTGACTCCGCAGGGGGAGCGAAACTGTTTTTT. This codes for CSVDSAGGAKLFF.

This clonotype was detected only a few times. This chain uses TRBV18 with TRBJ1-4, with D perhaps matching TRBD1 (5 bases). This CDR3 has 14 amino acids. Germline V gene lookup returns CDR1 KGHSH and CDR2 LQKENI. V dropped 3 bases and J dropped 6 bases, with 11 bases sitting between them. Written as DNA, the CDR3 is TGTGCCAGCTCACCTCGGGGGGGAGATGAAAAACTGTTTTTT. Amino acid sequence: CASSPRGGDEKLFF.